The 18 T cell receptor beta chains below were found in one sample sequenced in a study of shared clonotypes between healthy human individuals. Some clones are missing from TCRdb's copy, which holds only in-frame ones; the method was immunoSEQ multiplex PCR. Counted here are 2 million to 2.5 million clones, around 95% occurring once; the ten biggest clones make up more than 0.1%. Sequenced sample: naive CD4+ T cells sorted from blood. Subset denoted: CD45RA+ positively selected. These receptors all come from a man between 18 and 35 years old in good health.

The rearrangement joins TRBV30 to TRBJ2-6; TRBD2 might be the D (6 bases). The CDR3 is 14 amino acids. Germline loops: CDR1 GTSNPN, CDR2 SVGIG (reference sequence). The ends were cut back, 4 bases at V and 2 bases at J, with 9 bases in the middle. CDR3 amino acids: CAWKEGTGANVLTF. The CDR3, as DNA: TGTGCCTGGAAGGAGGGTACTGGGGCCAACGTCCTGACTTTC.

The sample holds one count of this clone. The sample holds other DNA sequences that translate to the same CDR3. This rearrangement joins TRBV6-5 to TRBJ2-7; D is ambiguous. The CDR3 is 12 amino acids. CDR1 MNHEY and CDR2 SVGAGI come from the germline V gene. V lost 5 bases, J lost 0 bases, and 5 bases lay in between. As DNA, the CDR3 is TGTGCCAGCAGTCGTAGCTCCTACGAGCAGTACTTC. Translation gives CASSRSSYEQYF.

CDR3 in DNA: TGTGCCAGCAGCCATCCGGGAGCAAGCCTGATCGAGCAGTTCTTC. This translates into CASSHPGASLIEQFF. J is TRBJ2-1 and V is TRBV11-2; weak D call: TRBD2 (6 bases). CDR1 is SGHAT, CDR2 FQNNGV, per germline. V was trimmed by 5 bases and J by 10 bases, leaving 21 bases between them. This CDR3 has 15 amino acids.

The CDR3 DNA is TGTGCCAGTAGTATGAGAGAGACCCAGTACTTC. It yields the protein CASSMRETQYF. This sequence joins TRBV19 and TRBJ2-5; D unresolved. The CDR3 has 11 residues. V shed 3 bases and J shed 4 bases, with 3 bases lying between them. CDR1 is LNHDA and CDR2 is SQIVND in the germline V gene (reference sequence).

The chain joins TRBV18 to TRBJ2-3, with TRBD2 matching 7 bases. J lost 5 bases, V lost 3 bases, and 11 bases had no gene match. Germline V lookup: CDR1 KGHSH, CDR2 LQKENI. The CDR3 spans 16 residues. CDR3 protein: CASSPMAAGLGDTQYF. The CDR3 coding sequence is TGTGCCAGCTCACCCATGGCCGCCGGACTAGGAGATACGCAGTATTTT. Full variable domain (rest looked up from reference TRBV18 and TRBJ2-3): NAGVMQNPRHLVRRRGQEARLRCSPMKGHSHVYWYRQLPEEGLKFMVYLQKENIIDESGMPKERFSAEFPKEGPSILRIQQVVRGDSAAYFCASSPMAAGLGDTQYFGPGTRLTVL.

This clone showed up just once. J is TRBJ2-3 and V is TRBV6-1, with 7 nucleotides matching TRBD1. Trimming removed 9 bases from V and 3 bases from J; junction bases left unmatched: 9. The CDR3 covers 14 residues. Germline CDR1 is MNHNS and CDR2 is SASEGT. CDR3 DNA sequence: TGTGCCAGTGTTTATTCGACAGGGACAGATACGCAGTATTTT. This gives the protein CASVYSTGTDTQYF.

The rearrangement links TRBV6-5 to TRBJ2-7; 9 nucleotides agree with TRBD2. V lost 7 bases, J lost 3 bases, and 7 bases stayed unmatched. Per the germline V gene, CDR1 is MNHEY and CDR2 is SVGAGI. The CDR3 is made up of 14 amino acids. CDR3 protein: CASTKLAGSYEQYF. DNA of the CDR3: TGTGCCAGCACTAAACTAGCGGGCAGCTACGAGCAGTACTTC.

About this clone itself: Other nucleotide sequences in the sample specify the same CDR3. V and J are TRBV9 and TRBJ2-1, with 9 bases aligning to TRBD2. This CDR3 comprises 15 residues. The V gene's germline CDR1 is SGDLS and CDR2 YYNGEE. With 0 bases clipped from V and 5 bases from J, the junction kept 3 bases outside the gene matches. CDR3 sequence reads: CASSVALAGHNEQFF. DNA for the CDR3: TGTGCCAGCAGCGTAGCTCTAGCGGGGCACAATGAGCAGTTCTTC.

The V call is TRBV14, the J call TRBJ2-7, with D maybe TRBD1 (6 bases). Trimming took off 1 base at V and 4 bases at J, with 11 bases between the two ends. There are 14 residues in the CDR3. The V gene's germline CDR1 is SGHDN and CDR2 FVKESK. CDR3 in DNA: TGTGCCAGCAGCCAAGGAACAGGGCGTTACGAGCAGTACTTC. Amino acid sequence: CASSQGTGRYEQYF.

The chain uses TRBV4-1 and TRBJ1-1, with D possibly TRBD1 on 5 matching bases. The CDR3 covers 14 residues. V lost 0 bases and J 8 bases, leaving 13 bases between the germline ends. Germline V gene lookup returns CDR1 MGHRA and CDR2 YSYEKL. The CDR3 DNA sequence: TGCGCCAGCAGCCAAGACAGGGTTGCATCCGAAGCTTTCTTT. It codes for CASSQDRVASEAFF.

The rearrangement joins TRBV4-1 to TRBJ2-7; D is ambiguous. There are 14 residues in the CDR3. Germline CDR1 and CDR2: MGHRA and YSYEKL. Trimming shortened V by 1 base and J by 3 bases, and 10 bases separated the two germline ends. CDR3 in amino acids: CASSQVAQSYEQYF. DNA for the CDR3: TGCGCCAGCAGCCAAGTGGCACAGAGCTACGAGCAGTACTTC.

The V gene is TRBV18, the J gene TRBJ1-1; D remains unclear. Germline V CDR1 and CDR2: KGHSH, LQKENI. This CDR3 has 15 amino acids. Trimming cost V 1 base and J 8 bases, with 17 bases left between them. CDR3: CASSPQNNPFMEAFF. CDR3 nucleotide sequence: TGTGCCAGCTCACCACAGAACAACCCTTTCATGGAAGCTTTCTTT.

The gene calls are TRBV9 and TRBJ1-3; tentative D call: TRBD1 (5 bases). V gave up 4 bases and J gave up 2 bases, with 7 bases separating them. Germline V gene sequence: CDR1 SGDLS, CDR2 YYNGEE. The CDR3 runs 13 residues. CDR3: CASSRGPGNTIYF. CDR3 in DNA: TGTGCCAGCAGCAGGGGACCTGGAAACACCATATATTTT.

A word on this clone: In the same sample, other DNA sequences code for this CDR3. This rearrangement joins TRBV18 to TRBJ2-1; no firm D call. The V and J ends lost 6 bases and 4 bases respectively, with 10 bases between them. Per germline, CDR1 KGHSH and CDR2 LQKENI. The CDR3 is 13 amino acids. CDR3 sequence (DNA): TGTGCCAGCTCGCCCAGCGAGTACAATGAGCAGTTCTTC. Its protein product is CASSPSEYNEQFF.

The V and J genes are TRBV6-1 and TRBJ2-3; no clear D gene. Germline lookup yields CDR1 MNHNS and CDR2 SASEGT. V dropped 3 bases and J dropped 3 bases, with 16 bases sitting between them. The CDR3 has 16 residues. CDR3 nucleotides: TGTGCCAGCAGTGATGTTTACAACCGGTGGACAGATACGCAGTATTTT. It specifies CASSDVYNRWTDTQYF.

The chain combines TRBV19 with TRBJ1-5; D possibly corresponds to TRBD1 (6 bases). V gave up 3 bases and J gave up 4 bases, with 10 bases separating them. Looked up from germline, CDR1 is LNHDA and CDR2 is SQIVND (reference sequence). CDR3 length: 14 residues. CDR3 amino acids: CASSMIGGNQPQHF. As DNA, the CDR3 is TGTGCCAGTAGTATGATAGGGGGAAATCAGCCCCAGCATTTT.

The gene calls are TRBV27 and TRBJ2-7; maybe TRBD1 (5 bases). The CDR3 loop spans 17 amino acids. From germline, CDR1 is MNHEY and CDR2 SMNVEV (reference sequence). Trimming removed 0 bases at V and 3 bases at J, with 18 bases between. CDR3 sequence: CASSLSGTAGFGYEQYF. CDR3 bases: TGTGCCAGCAGTTTATCGGGAACGGCAGGGTTCGGCTACGAGCAGTACTTC.

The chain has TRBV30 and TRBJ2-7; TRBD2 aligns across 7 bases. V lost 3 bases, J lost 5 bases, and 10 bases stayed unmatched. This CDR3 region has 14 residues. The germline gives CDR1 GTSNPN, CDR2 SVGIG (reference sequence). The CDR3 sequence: CAWRVGGSFNEQYF. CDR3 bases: TGTGCCTGGAGGGTGGGCGGGAGCTTCAACGAGCAGTACTTC. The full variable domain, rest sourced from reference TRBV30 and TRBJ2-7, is SQTIHQWPATLVQPVGSPLSLECTVEGTSNPNLYWYRQAAGRGLQLLFYSVGIGQISSEVPQNLSASRPQDRQFILSSKKLLLSDSGFYLCAWRVGGSFNEQYFGPGTRLTVT.